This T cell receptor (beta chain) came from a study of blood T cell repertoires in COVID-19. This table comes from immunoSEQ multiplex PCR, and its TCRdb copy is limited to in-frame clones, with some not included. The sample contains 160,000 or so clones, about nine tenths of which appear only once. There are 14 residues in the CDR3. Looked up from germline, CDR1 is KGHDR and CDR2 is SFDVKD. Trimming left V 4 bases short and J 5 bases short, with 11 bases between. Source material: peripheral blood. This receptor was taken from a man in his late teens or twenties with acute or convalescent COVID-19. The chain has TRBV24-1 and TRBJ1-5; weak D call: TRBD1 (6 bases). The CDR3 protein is CATSEGGSDQPQHF. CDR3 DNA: TGTGCCACCAGTGAAGGGGGATCGGATCAGCCCCAGCATTTT.